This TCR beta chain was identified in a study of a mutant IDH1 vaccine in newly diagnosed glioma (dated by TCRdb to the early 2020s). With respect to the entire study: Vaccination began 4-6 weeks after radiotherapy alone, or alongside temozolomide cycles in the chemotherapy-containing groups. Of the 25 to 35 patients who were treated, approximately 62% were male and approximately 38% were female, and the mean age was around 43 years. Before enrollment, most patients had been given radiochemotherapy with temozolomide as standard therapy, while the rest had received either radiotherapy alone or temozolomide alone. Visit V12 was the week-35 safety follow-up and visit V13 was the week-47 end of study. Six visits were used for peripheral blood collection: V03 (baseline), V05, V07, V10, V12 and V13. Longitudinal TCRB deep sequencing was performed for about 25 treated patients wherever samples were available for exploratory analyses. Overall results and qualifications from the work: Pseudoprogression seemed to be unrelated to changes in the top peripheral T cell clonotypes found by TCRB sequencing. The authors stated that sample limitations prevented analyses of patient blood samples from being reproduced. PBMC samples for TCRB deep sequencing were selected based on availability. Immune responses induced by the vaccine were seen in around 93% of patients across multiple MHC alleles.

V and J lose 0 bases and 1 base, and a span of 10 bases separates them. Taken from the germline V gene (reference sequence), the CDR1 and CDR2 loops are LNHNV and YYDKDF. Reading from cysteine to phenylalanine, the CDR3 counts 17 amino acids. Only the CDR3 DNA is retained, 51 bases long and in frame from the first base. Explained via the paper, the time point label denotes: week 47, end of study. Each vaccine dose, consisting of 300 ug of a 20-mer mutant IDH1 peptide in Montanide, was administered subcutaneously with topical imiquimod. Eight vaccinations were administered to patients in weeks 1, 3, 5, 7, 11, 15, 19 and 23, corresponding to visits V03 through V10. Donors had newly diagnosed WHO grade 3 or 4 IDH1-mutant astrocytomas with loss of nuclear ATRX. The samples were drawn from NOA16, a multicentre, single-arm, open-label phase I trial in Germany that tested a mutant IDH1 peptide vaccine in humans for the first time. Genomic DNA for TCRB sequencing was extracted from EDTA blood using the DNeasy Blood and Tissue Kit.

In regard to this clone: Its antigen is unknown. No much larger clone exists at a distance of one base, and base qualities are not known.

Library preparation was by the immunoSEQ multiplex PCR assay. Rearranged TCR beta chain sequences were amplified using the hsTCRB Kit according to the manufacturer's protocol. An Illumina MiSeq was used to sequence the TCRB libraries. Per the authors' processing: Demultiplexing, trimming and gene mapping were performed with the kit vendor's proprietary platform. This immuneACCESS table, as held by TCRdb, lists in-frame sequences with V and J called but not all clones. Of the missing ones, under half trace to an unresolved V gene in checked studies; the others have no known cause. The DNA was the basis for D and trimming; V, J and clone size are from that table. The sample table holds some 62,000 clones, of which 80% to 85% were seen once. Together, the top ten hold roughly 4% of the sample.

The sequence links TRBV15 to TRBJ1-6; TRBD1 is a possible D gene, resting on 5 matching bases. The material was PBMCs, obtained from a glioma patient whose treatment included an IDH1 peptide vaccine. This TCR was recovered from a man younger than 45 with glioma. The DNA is TGTGCCACCAGCAGAGACTCCAGGGCATCCTATAATTCACCCCTCCACTTT. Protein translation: CATSRDSRASYNSPLHF.